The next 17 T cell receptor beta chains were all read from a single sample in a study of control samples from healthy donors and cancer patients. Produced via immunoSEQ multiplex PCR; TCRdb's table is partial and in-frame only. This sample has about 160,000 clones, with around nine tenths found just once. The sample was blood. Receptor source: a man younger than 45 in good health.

The CDR3 spells CASSRAQETQYF. CDR3 sequence (DNA): TGTGCCAGCAGCAGGGCTCAAGAGACCCAGTACTTC. This chain connects TRBV7-2 to TRBJ2-5; D is uncertain. The ends were cut back, 5 bases at V and 2 bases at J, with 6 bases in the middle. The CDR3 sequence is 12 residues long. Germline V gene data show CDR1 as SGHTA and CDR2 as FQGNSA.

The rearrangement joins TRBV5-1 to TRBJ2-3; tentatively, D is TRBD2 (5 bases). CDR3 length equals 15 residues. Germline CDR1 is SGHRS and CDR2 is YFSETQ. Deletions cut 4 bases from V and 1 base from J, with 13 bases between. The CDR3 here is CASSPDLGGTDTQYF. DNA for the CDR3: TGCGCCAGCAGCCCGGACCTCGGGGGCACAGATACGCAGTATTTT.

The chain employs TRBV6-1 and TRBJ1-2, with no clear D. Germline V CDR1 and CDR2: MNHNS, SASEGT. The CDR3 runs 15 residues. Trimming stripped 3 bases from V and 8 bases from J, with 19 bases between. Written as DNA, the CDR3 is TGTGCCAGCAGTGAGGTAGGAGACTCTCGGGAAGGCTACACCTTC. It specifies CASSEVGDSREGYTF.

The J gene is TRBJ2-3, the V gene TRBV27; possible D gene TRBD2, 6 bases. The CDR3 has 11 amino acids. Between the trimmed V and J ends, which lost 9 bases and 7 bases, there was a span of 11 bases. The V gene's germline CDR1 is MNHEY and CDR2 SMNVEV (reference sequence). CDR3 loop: CASRGENTQYF. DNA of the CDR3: TGTGCCAGTCGCGGGGAGAATACGCAGTATTTT.

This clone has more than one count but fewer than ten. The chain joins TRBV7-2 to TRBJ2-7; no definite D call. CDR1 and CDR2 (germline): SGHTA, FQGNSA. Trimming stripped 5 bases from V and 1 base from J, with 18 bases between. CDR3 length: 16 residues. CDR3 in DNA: TGTGCCAGCAGCCCCCGAAGTGGACGCTTATCCTACGAGCAGTACTTC. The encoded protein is CASSPRSGRLSYEQYF.

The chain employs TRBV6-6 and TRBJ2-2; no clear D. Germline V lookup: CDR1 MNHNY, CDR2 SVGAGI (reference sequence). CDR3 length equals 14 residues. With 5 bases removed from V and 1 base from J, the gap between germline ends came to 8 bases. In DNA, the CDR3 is TGTGCCAGCAGTCCTCAAGTGAACACCGGGGAGCTGTTTTTT. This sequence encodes CASSPQVNTGELFF.

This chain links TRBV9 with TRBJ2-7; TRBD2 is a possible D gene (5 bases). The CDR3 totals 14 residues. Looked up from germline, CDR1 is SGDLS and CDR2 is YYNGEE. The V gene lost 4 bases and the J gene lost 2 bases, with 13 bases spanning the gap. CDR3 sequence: CASSSPGKAYEQYF. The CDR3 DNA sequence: TGTGCCAGCAGCTCACCCGGGAAAGCCTACGAGCAGTACTTC.

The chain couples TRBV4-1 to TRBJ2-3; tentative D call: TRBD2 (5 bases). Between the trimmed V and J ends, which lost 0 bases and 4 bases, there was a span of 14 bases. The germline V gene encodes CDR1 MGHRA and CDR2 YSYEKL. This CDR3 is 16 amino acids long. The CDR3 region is CASSQEVVVASDTQYF. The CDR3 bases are TGCGCCAGCAGCCAAGAGGTGGTGGTAGCGTCAGATACGCAGTATTTT.

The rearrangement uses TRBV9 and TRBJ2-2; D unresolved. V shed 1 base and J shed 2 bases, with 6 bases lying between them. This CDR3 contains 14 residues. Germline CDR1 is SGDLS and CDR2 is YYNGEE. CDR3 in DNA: TGTGCCAGCAGCGTACTCACTAACACCGGGGAGCTGTTTTTT. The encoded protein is CASSVLTNTGELFF.

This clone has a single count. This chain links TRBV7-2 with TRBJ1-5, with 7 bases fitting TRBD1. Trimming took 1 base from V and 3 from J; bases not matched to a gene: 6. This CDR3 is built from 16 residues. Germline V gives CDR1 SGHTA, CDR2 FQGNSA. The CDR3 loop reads CASSLGYRGDNQPQHF. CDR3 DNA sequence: TGTGCCAGCAGCTTAGGATACAGGGGAGACAATCAGCCCCAGCATTTT.

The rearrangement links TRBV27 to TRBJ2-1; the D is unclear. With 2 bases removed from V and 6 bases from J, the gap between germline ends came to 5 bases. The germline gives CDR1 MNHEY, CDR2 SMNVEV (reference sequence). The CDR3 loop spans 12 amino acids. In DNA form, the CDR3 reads TGTGCCAGCAGTTTACCTCCCAATGAGCAGTTCTTC. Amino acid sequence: CASSLPPNEQFF.

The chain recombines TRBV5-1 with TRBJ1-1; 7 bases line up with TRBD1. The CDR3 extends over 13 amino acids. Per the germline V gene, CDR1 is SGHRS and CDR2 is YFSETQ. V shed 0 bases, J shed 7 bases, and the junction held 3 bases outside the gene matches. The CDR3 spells CASSLEQGYEAFF. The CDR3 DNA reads TGCGCCAGCAGCTTGGAACAGGGGTATGAAGCTTTCTTT. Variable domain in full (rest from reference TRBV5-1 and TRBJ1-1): KAGVTQTPRYLIKTRGQQVTLSCSPISGHRSVSWYQQTPGQGLQFLFEYFSETQRNKGNFPGRFSGRQFSNSRSEMNVSTLELGDSALYLCASSLEQGYEAFFGQGTRLTVV.

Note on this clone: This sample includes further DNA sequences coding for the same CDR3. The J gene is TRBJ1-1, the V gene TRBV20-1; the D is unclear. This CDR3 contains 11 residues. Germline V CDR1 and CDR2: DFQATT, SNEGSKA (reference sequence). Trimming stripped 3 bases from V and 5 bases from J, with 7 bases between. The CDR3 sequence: CSASPGTEAFF. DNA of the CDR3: TGCAGTGCTAGTCCGGGGACTGAAGCTTTCTTT.

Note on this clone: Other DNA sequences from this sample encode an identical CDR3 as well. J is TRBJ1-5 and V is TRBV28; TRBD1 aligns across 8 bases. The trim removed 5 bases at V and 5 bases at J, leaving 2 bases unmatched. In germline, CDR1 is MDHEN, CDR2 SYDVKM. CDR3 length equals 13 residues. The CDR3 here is CASSGTGYQPQHF. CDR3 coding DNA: TGTGCCAGCAGTGGGACAGGCTATCAGCCCCAGCATTTT.

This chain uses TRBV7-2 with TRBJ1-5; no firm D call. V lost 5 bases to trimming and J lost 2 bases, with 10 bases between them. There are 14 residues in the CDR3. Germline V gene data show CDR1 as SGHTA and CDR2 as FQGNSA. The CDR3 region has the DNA TGTGCCAGCAGCAACCAGCGAGGCAATCAGCCCCAGCATTTT. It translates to CASSNQRGNQPQHF.

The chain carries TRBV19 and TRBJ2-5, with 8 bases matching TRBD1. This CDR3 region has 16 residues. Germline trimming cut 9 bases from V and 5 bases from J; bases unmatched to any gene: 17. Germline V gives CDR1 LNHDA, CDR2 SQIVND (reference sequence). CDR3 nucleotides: TGTGCCAGCAATTCCCCTGGACAGGGAGGAGAGGAGACCCAGTACTTC. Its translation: CASNSPGQGGEETQYF.

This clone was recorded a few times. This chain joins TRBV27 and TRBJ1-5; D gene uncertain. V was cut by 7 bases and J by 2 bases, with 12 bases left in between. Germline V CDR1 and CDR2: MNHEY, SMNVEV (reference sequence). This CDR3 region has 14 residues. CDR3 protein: CASTSTVGNQPQHF. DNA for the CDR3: TGTGCCAGCACGTCGACCGTTGGCAATCAGCCCCAGCATTTT.